The 32 T cell receptor beta chains below all came from one sample that was sequenced in a study of beta chain features in type 1 diabetes. Expressed TCRB transcripts were sequenced because the entire RNA isolate underwent reverse transcription. The protocol was immunoSEQ multiplex PCR, while the TCRdb copy is restricted to in-frame clones and leaves out a portion. The sample records approximately 150,000 clones, 7.5% to 10% being singletons. Sequencing used central memory CD4+ T cells from blood. The receptors were gathered from a woman younger than 30 in good health.

This clone showed up just a few times. This rearrangement joins TRBV6-1 to TRBJ1-1, with 8 nucleotides matching TRBD1. V shed 8 bases, J shed 11 bases, and the junction held 13 bases outside the gene matches. The CDR3 runs 13 residues. Germline CDR1 MNHNS, CDR2 SASEGT. Written as DNA, the CDR3 is TGTGCCAGCGGTTCGGGACAGGACAATTCCGCTTTCTTT. Protein: CASGSGQDNSAFF.

This clone showed up just a few times. V usage is TRBV7-2 and J usage is TRBJ1-1; D remains ambiguous. The CDR3 is made up of 12 amino acids. Germline lookup yields CDR1 SGHTA and CDR2 FQGNSA. The ends were cut back, 3 bases at V and 4 bases at J, with 6 bases in the middle. The CDR3 reads CASSFPGTEAFF. As DNA, the CDR3 is TGTGCCAGCAGCTTTCCAGGCACTGAAGCTTTCTTT.

V is TRBV4-1 and J is TRBJ1-1, with 7 bases fitting TRBD1. J gave up 6 bases and V 0 bases, and 7 bases lay outside the gene matches. CDR3 length: 15 residues. Germline-derived CDR1 and CDR2 are MGHRA and YSYEKL. The CDR3 is CASSQDTGVIAEAFF. The CDR3 nucleotides are TGCGCCAGCAGCCAAGATACAGGGGTGATTGCTGAAGCTTTCTTT.

In DNA, the CDR3 is TGTGCCAGCAGCGCATCCCGACAGGGCGATGGCTACACCTTC. Translated, it gives CASSASRQGDGYTF. This chain joins TRBV11-2 and TRBJ1-2, with 7 positions matching TRBD1. The CDR3 loop spans 14 amino acids. V lost 5 bases, J lost 6 bases, and 9 bases stayed unmatched. Germline values: CDR1 SGHAT, CDR2 FQNNGV. Variable domain in full (rest from reference TRBV11-2 and TRBJ1-2): EAGVAQSPRYKIIEKRQSVAFWCNPISGHATLYWYQQILGQGPKLLIQFQNNGVVDDSQLPKDRFSAERLKGVDSTLKIQPAKLEDSAVYLCASSASRQGDGYTFGSGTRLTVV.

There are a few counts of this clone. The chain couples TRBV27 to TRBJ1-2; 11 nucleotides match TRBD1. J lost 4 bases, V lost 5 bases, and 6 bases had no gene match. CDR1 is MNHEY, CDR2 SMNVEV, per germline (reference sequence). The CDR3 loop spans 15 amino acids. DNA for the CDR3: TGTGCCAGCAGTCCCATGGGACAGGGGGGCTATGGCTACACCTTC. Translating gives CASSPMGQGGYGYTF.

The table lists this clone with a few counts. This rearrangement joins TRBV29-1 to TRBJ1-4, with D uncertain. The germline gives CDR1 SQVTM, CDR2 ANQGSEA. V was pared by 4 bases and J by 8 bases, with 14 bases between. CDR3 size: 13 residues. CDR3 sequence reads: CSVGRSVAEKLFF. In nucleotides, the CDR3 is TGCAGCGTTGGTCGGTCGGTTGCGGAAAAACTGTTTTTT.

This clone was recorded a few times. The V call is TRBV4-2, the J call TRBJ1-2; 7 bases align to TRBD1. J gave up 3 bases and V 1 base, and 2 bases lay outside the gene matches. The CDR3 spans 14 residues. Germline V gene sequence: CDR1 LGHNA, CDR2 YNFKEQ. CDR3 sequence reads: CASSQVDRDYGYTF. As DNA, the CDR3 is TGTGCCAGCAGCCAAGTCGACAGGGACTATGGCTACACCTTC.

This clone has more than one count but fewer than ten. The CDR3 DNA is TGTGCCAGCAGCTCGACAGGGGACTCGGAGACCCAGTACTTC. Protein product: CASSSTGDSETQYF. This chain uses TRBV9 with TRBJ2-5; TRBD1 aligns across 8 bases. Unmatched junction bases numbered 7, after V lost 4 bases and J lost 5 bases. This CDR3 region has 14 residues. Germline V gene sequence: CDR1 SGDLS, CDR2 YYNGEE.

This clone occurred many times. The rearrangement uses TRBV29-1 and TRBJ1-2, with D perhaps TRBD1 (6 bases). Per the germline V gene, CDR1 is SQVTM and CDR2 is ANQGSEA. CDR3 length: 12 amino acids. The CDR3 DNA follows: TGCAGTTCAGGGGAATGGGGCTATGGCTACACCTTC. The encoded protein is CSSGEWGYGYTF.

The chain links TRBV29-1 to TRBJ2-5; 10 positions match TRBD2. The CDR3 is 16 residues long. The ends lost 4 bases at V and 9 bases at J; junction bases unmatched: 17. Germline values: CDR1 SQVTM, CDR2 ANQGSEA. In DNA form, the CDR3 reads TGCAGCGTTGGCGATGGGGCCAGCGGGGGGGTTAGGGCCCAGTACTTC. Protein: CSVGDGASGGVRAQYF. Full variable domain (outside the CDR3, taken from reference TRBV29-1 and TRBJ2-5): SAVISQKPSRDICQRGTSLTIQCQVDSQVTMMFWYRQQPGQSLTLIATANQGSEATYESGFVIDKFPISRPNLTFSTLTVSNMSPEDSSIYLCSVGDGASGGVRAQYFGPGTRLLVL.

V and J are TRBV10-3 and TRBJ2-5; TRBD1 matches 7 bases. J lost 4 bases, V lost 2 bases, and 4 bases had no gene match. CDR3 length equals 14 residues. Per germline, CDR1 ENHRY and CDR2 SYGVKD. The CDR3, as DNA: TGTGCCATCAGTGAGACAGGGGCAAGAGAGACCCAGTACTTC. This encodes CAISETGARETQYF.

V is TRBV7-8 and J is TRBJ2-7, with no clear D. The CDR3 covers 16 residues. Trimming took 3 bases from V and 7 from J, leaving 22 bases between them. The V gene's germline CDR1 is SGHVS and CDR2 FQNEAQ. The CDR3 coding sequence is TGTGCCAGCAGCTTCCTGAGCGTCACCGGGTCCCCAGAGCAGTACTTC. It is translated as CASSFLSVTGSPEQYF.

This clone was counted between two and nine times. This chain links TRBV30 with TRBJ1-5; 11 nucleotides line up with TRBD1. CDR3 length: 16 amino acids. CDR1 and CDR2 from the germline V gene are GTSNPN and SVGIG (reference sequence). The V gene end was trimmed by 1 base and the J gene end by 2 bases; junction bases not matched to a gene: 4. DNA of the CDR3: TGTGCCTGGAGTGGAGGGACAGGGGGAGGCAATCAGCCCCAGCATTTT. It encodes CAWSGGTGGGNQPQHF.

This clone was detected only a few times. Other DNA sequences of this sample code for an identical CDR3. CDR3 sequence (DNA): TGTGCCTGGAGTGGACAGGGGTACACTGAAGCTTTCTTT. Translating gives CAWSGQGYTEAFF. This chain links TRBV30 with TRBJ1-1; TRBD1 matches at 8 bases. CDR1 and CDR2 from the germline V gene are GTSNPN and SVGIG (reference sequence). The J segment lost 3 bases and the V segment lost 1 base, leaving 1 base of the junction unmatched. The CDR3 length is 13 residues.

The chain has TRBV4-1 and TRBJ2-5, with 9 bases lining up with TRBD1. V gave up 4 bases and J gave up 5 bases; unmatched junction bases: 5. CDR1 is MGHRA and CDR2 is YSYEKL in the germline V gene. The CDR3 is 14 residues long. CDR3 in DNA: TGCGCCAGCAGCCGATCACAGGGGGCGGAGACCCAGTACTTC. It yields the protein CASSRSQGAETQYF.

This chain connects TRBV2 to TRBJ2-2; tentatively, D is TRBD2 (5 bases). This CDR3 comprises 16 residues. Germline V lookup: CDR1 SNHLY, CDR2 FYNNEI. Deletions cut 2 bases from V and 1 base from J, with 11 bases between. Written as DNA, the CDR3 is TGTGCCAGCAGTGAACGCCGGACTTGGAACACCGGGGAGCTGTTTTTT. Its protein is CASSERRTWNTGELFF.

This clone showed up just a few times. This sequence joins TRBV11-2 and TRBJ2-7; 12 bases line up with TRBD1. Germline V CDR1 and CDR2: SGHAT, FQNNGV. V dropped 5 bases and J dropped 7; count of bases not matched to a gene: 6. The length of the CDR3 is 14 residues. The CDR3 coding sequence is TGTGCCAGCAGCCCGGGACAGGGGGCGGGGGAGCAGTACTTC. Translated, it gives CASSPGQGAGEQYF.

This clone occurred a few times. V usage is TRBV2 and J usage is TRBJ2-2; 11 bases align to TRBD1. The V gene's germline CDR1 is SNHLY and CDR2 FYNNEI. This CDR3 has 14 residues. Trimming cost V 7 bases and J 8 bases; bases outside gene matches: 6. The CDR3 nucleotides are TGTGCCAGCAAGGGACAGGGGGTTGCAGGGGAGCTGTTTTTT. Its translation is CASKGQGVAGELFF.

This chain joins TRBV7-9 and TRBJ1-5; a weak D match, TRBD1 (5 bases). This CDR3 is built from 16 residues. Per the germline V gene, CDR1 is SEHNR and CDR2 is FQNEAQ (reference sequence). The ends were cut back, 0 bases at V and 6 bases at J, with 15 bases in the middle. The CDR3 loop reads CASSLAFPGRTQPQHF. CDR3 DNA: TGTGCCAGCAGCTTAGCGTTCCCAGGGCGTACTCAGCCCCAGCATTTT.

The chain carries TRBV2 and TRBJ2-1, with D tentatively TRBD1 (6 bases). V lost 6 bases to trimming and J lost 8 bases, with 14 bases between them. Per the germline V gene, CDR1 is SNHLY and CDR2 is FYNNEI. The CDR3 covers 13 residues. The CDR3 protein is CASREDSDDEQFF. The CDR3 nucleotides are TGTGCCAGCAGGGAGGACAGCGACGATGAGCAGTTCTTC.

The chain recombines TRBV14 with TRBJ1-1, with 7 bases lining up with TRBD1. V lost 4 bases and J lost 1; bases outside the gene matches: 0. Germline assignment: CDR1 SGHDN and CDR2 FVKESK. The CDR3 consists of 13 residues. The CDR3 loop is CASSRDRNTEAFF. DNA for the CDR3: TGTGCCAGCAGCCGGGACAGGAACACTGAAGCTTTCTTT.

CDR3 protein: CASSYSIQGEQYF. As DNA, the CDR3 is TGTGCCAGCAGTTACTCGATTCAGGGTGAGCAGTACTTC. V is TRBV6-6 and J is TRBJ2-7, with D perhaps TRBD1 (5 bases). This CDR3 spans 13 amino acids. The V gene's germline CDR1 is MNHNY and CDR2 SVGAGI (reference sequence). V shed 0 bases and J shed 7 bases, with 10 bases lying between them.

The chain combines TRBV7-9 with TRBJ2-7, with D possibly TRBD1 on 5 matching bases. The V end lost 8 bases, the J end lost 2 bases, and 16 bases lay between the germline ends. Germline assignment: CDR1 SEHNR and CDR2 FQNEAQ (reference sequence). This CDR3 comprises 14 residues. DNA for the CDR3: TGTGCCAGCGGCCGACAGCAGTCCGCCTACGAGCAGTACTTC. It codes for CASGRQQSAYEQYF. Using reference TRBV7-9 and TRBJ2-7 for the parts outside the CDR3, the full variable domain is DTGVSQNPRHKITKRGQNVTFRCDPISEHNRLYWYRQTLGQGPEFLTYFQNEAQLEKSRLLSDRFSAERPKGSFSTLEIQRTEQGDSAMYLCASGRQQSAYEQYFGPGTRLTVT.

This chain links TRBV5-1 with TRBJ2-1; 9 bases are shared with TRBD1. Germline CDR1 reads SGHRS; CDR2 reads YFSETQ. This CDR3 spans 16 amino acids. Trimming removed 6 bases from V and 5 bases from J; junction bases left unmatched: 12. The CDR3: CASNPRRDRDDNEQFF. The CDR3 nucleotides read TGCGCCAGCAACCCACGGCGGGACAGGGACGACAATGAGCAGTTCTTC.

This clone has just a few counts. The chain recombines TRBV30 with TRBJ2-4; 14 bases align to TRBD2. Trimming at V came to 2 bases and at J to 9 bases, leaving 9 bases not matched to a gene. The CDR3 loop spans 16 amino acids. CDR1 is GTSNPN, CDR2 SVGIG, per germline (reference sequence). The CDR3 is CAWSKGTSGGKGIQYF. The CDR3 coding sequence is TGTGCCTGGAGTAAGGGGACTAGCGGGGGCAAGGGCATTCAGTACTTC.

V is TRBV7-2 and J is TRBJ2-3, with D perhaps TRBD2 (7 bases). The CDR3 is made up of 16 amino acids. Germline loops: CDR1 SGHTA, CDR2 FQGNSA. The V end was cut by 5 bases, the J end by 3 bases, with 18 bases between. CDR3 bases: TGTGCCAGCAGCGTACGGGGGGCCCTTTTTACAGATACGCAGTATTTT. Protein sequence: CASSVRGALFTDTQYF.

This clone was seen only a few times. In DNA, the CDR3 is TGTGCCAGTAGTATTATCGGGACTAGCGGGAGGGCCTATGATGAGCAGTTCTTC. Its translation is CASSIIGTSGRAYDEQFF. The J gene is TRBJ2-1, the V gene TRBV19, with 16 bases aligning to TRBD2. V lost 3 bases, J lost 8 bases, and 10 bases stayed unmatched. CDR3 length equals 18 residues. CDR1 is LNHDA and CDR2 is SQIVND in the germline V gene (reference sequence).

The chain couples TRBV30 to TRBJ2-7, with TRBD2 matching 8 bases. The CDR3 is 12 amino acids. The V and J ends lost 2 bases and 5 bases, in that order; junction bases with no gene match: 2. Looked up from germline, CDR1 is GTSNPN and CDR2 is SVGIG (reference sequence). The CDR3 bases are TGTGCCTGGAGTCGGGAGGGCGACGAGCAGTACTTC. Translated: CAWSREGDEQYF.

There are a few counts of this clone. J is TRBJ2-5 and V is TRBV2; TRBD2 is a possible D gene (5 bases). Trimming shortened V by 7 bases and J by 5 bases, and 14 bases separated the two germline ends. The germline V gene encodes CDR1 SNHLY and CDR2 FYNNEI. The CDR3 consists of 13 residues. The CDR3 nucleotides read TGTGCCAGCACGCCGGCGGGCGGGGAGACCCAGTACTTC. Its translation: CASTPAGGETQYF.

This clone was seen a few times. The chain links TRBV2 to TRBJ1-5; D is perhaps TRBD1 (5 bases). This CDR3 has 14 residues. From germline, CDR1 is SNHLY and CDR2 FYNNEI. Trimming pared 4 bases from V and 4 bases from J, leaving 11 bases between. The CDR3 sequence is CASSVLDRNQPQHF. CDR3 bases: TGTGCCAGCAGTGTGTTAGACAGAAATCAGCCCCAGCATTTT.

Only a few counts were recorded for this clone. V gene TRBV10-3 combines with J gene TRBJ2-5, with D perhaps matching TRBD2 (6 bases). CDR3 size: 15 residues. V lost 5 bases, J lost 2 bases, and 15 bases lay in between. In germline, CDR1 is ENHRY, CDR2 SYGVKD. The CDR3 protein is CAISLGGTTQETQYF. The CDR3 nucleotides read TGTGCCATCAGTCTAGGCGGGACCACGCAAGAGACCCAGTACTTC.

This clone was picked up many times. The rearrangement uses TRBV7-9 and TRBJ2-4; 7 bases are shared with TRBD1. Looked up from germline, CDR1 is SEHNR and CDR2 is FQNEAQ (reference sequence). CDR3 length: 14 amino acids. V shed 6 bases and J 5 bases; nucleotides not matched to a gene: 7. The CDR3 sequence: CASSPRQGQNIQYF. The CDR3 DNA reads TGTGCCAGCAGTCCTAGACAGGGCCAAAACATTCAGTACTTC.